Listed here are 14 T cell receptor beta chains from one sample, sequenced in a study of T cells in Graves' hyperthyroidism and ophthalmopathy. The CDR3 regions of TCR beta were amplified from RNA transcripts. When the TCR CDR3 underwent first-round RT-PCR, the HTBI primer set was used. A single record per CDR3 protein comes from TCRdb applying MiXCR to the multiplex PCR reads. The sample includes hundreds of thousands of distinct CDR3 sequences, approximately 25% of them seen just once. Sequences were obtained from blood. Receptor source: a man in his forties or fifties with Graves' hyperthyroidism.

V usage is TRBV18 and J usage is TRBJ2-7; unclear D gene. V was cut by 0 bases and J by 6 bases, with 12 bases left in between. The CDR3 consists of 14 residues. CDR1 is KGHSH, CDR2 LQKENI, per germline. CDR3 in DNA: TGTGCCAGCTCACCACCCCAAAGTTCTCTCGAGCAGTACTTC. It yields the protein CASSPPQSSLEQYF.

This chain connects TRBV20-1 to TRBJ2-1, with TRBD1 matching over 7 bases. The V gene's germline CDR1 is DFQATT and CDR2 SNEGSKA (reference sequence). This CDR3 spans 16 amino acids. After removal of 5 bases from V and 0 bases from J, the junction contained 10 bases not matched to a gene. The CDR3 DNA sequence: TGCAGTGCTCCCGGACAGGACTCTAGCTCCTACAATGAGCAGTTCTTC. Amino acid sequence: CSAPGQDSSSYNEQFF.

This clonotype came up many times. The chain recombines TRBV2 with TRBJ2-1; TRBD2 is a possible D gene (6 bases). Germline values: CDR1 SNHLY, CDR2 FYNNEI. V was clipped by 7 bases and J by 3 bases, with 10 bases between them. This CDR3 is built from 13 residues. Here the CDR3 reads CASTSANYNEQFF. In DNA form, the CDR3 reads TGTGCCAGCACTAGCGCGAACTACAATGAGCAGTTCTTC. The full variable domain, in which reference TRBV2 and TRBJ2-1 provide the parts outside the CDR3, is EPEVTQTPSHQVTQMGQEVILRCVPISNHLYFYWYRQILGQKVEFLVSFYNNEISEKSEIFDDQFSVERPDGSNFTLKIRSTKLEDSAMYFCASTSANYNEQFFGPGTRLTVL.

In its sample, this clonotype was seen a few times. The V call is TRBV10-1, the J call TRBJ2-7; D may be TRBD1 (5 bases). Germline lookup yields CDR1 WNHNN and CDR2 SYGVQD (reference sequence). The CDR3 consists of 12 residues. V was trimmed by 3 bases and J by 4 bases, leaving 7 bases between them. The CDR3 coding sequence is TGCGCCAGCAGTGATAAGGGGTACGAGCAGTACTTC. Its translation is CASSDKGYEQYF.

This rearrangement joins TRBV29-1 to TRBJ2-5; no clear D. Trimming took off 4 bases at V and 6 bases at J, with 9 bases between the two ends. Per the germline V gene, CDR1 is SQVTM and CDR2 is ANQGSEA. The CDR3 is 11 amino acids. CDR3 amino acids: CSVGQAQTQYF. CDR3 nucleotide sequence: TGCAGCGTTGGTCAGGCCCAGACCCAGTACTTC.

The table lists this clonotype with many counts. This chain uses TRBV18 with TRBJ2-7; D is possibly TRBD2 (5 bases). Trimming cost V 6 bases and J 1 base, with 10 bases left between them. The CDR3 contains 13 residues. Germline values: CDR1 KGHSH, CDR2 LQKENI. The CDR3 nucleotides are TGTGCCAGCTCTGGACGGGGATCCTACGAGCAGTACTTC. This translates into CASSGRGSYEQYF.

The CDR3 is CSVNPGQGVDTDTQYF. The CDR3 DNA sequence: TGCAGCGTAAACCCCGGACAGGGCGTGGACACAGATACGCAGTATTTT. V gene TRBV29-1 combines with J gene TRBJ2-3; 8 bases match TRBD1. CDR3 size: 16 residues. After removal of 6 bases from V and 2 bases from J, the junction contained 13 bases not matched to a gene. CDR1 SQVTM and CDR2 ANQGSEA come from the germline V gene.

This chain connects TRBV20-1 to TRBJ1-2; TRBD1 is a possible D gene (6 bases). Trimming removed 3 bases from V and 1 base from J, with 9 bases in between. Per germline, CDR1 DFQATT and CDR2 SNEGSKA (reference sequence). This CDR3 has 13 amino acids. Here the CDR3 DNA reads TGCAGTGCTAGGGACAGCTATAACTATGGCTACACCTTC. Translated: CSARDSYNYGYTF.

This clonotype came up a few times. The chain is built from TRBV7-9 and TRBJ2-2; D may be TRBD1 or TRBD2 (6 bases each). This CDR3 comprises 16 residues. V was clipped by 5 bases and J by 5 bases, with 18 bases between them. Per the germline V gene, CDR1 is SEHNR and CDR2 is FQNEAQ (reference sequence). CDR3 DNA: TGTGCCAGCAGCCCGGGGGACATAAGGGGAACCGGGGAGCTGTTTTTT. Residues: CASSPGDIRGTGELFF.

The V call is TRBV7-2, the J call TRBJ2-7; no reliable D call. Germline V gene lookup returns CDR1 SGHTA and CDR2 FQGNSA. The V end was cut by 10 bases, the J end by 5 bases, with 12 bases between. This CDR3 spans 11 amino acids. CDR3 in DNA: TGTGCCACCAGTGACAATAACGAGCAGTACTTC. Its protein product is CATSDNNEQYF. Drawing the rest from reference TRBV7-2 and TRBJ2-7, the complete variable domain is GAGVSQSPSNKVTEKGKDVELRCDPISGHTALYWYRQSLGQGLEFLIYFQGNSAPDKSGLPSDRFSAERTGGSVSTLTIQRTQQEDSAVYLCATSDNNEQYFGPGTRLTVT.

The chain joins TRBV29-1 to TRBJ2-3, with D uncertain. This CDR3 is 13 amino acids long. Germline V CDR1 and CDR2: SQVTM, ANQGSEA. CDR3 sequence: CTGLGPGTDTQYF. CDR3 in DNA: TGCACCGGTCTGGGCCCCGGCACAGATACGCAGTATTTT.

This clonotype showed up many times. The rearrangement joins TRBV6-1 to TRBJ1-1; D is unresolved. This CDR3 has 14 amino acids. V was cut by 2 bases and J by 2 bases, with 9 bases left in between. Per germline, CDR1 MNHNS and CDR2 SASEGT. DNA of the CDR3: TGTGCCAGCAGTGAAAGGGATATCAACACTGAAGCTTTCTTT. Translation gives CASSERDINTEAFF.

The rearrangement joins TRBV28 to TRBJ2-2; perhaps D is TRBD1 or TRBD2 (7 bases each). This CDR3 has 15 amino acids. Germline CDR1 is MDHEN and CDR2 is SYDVKM. V lost 6 bases, J lost 1 base, and 12 bases lay in between. The CDR3 protein is CASSQGGENTGELFF. The CDR3 DNA reads as TGTGCCAGCAGCCAGGGGGGGGAGAACACCGGGGAGCTGTTTTTT.

The chain employs TRBV4-2 and TRBJ2-1; D gene ambiguous. V shed 0 bases and J shed 5 bases, with 8 bases lying between them. The CDR3 runs 14 residues. Germline V CDR1 and CDR2: LGHNA, YNFKEQ. The CDR3, as DNA: TGTGCCAGCAGCCAAGAGTTACGGAACAATGAGCAGTTCTTC. Its translation: CASSQELRNNEQFF.